A single sample gave rise to the 6 T cell receptor beta chains below, sequenced in a study of a mutant IDH1 vaccine in newly diagnosed glioma. Sequencing was performed with immunoSEQ multiplex PCR; in TCRdb, only in-frame clones are kept and a portion is missing. The data contain roughly 56,000 clones, around 80% of them singletons. Time point reported: week 47, end of study. With topical imiquimod, each dose of the vaccine consisted of 300 ug of mutant IDH1 20-mer peptide. No antigen is known for these receptors. The material was PBMCs, obtained from a glioma patient whose treatment included an IDH1 peptide vaccine. These receptors all stem from a middle-aged woman with glioma. Some clones in this sample may be carry-over from other donors' samples.

The rearrangement links TRBV10-1 to TRBJ2-2; TRBD2 is a possible D gene (6 bases). The CDR3 extends over 14 amino acids. V dropped 8 bases and J dropped 4 bases, with 14 bases sitting between them. CDR1 WNHNN and CDR2 SYGVQD come from the germline V gene (reference sequence). The CDR3 is CASRADGGTGELFF. The CDR3 bases are TGCGCCAGCCGAGCGGACGGGGGCACCGGGGAGCTGTTTTTT.

The chain uses TRBV7-9 and TRBJ1-6; D unresolved. The CDR3 is 11 amino acids. Germline V gives CDR1 SEHNR, CDR2 FQNEAQ (reference sequence). For the CDR3, the DNA is TGTGCGAGCTCCTATAATTCACCCCTCCACTTT. This sequence encodes CASSYNSPLHF.

The J gene is TRBJ1-4, the V gene TRBV7-2; D is unclear. CDR1 SGHTA and CDR2 FQGNSA come from the germline V gene. V was cut by 1 base and J by 5 bases, with 11 bases left in between. The CDR3 runs to 15 residues. CDR3 DNA sequence: TGTGCCAGCAGCTTAGTGAGGGCAAAAAATGAAAAACTGTTTTTT. Translated, it gives CASSLVRAKNEKLFF.

This chain links TRBV2 with TRBJ1-5; D perhaps matches TRBD1 (6 bases). V was clipped by 7 bases and J by 1 base, with 14 bases between them. The CDR3 is made up of 15 amino acids. CDR1 SNHLY and CDR2 FYNNEI come from the germline V gene. The DNA for the CDR3 is TGTGCCAGCATCAACCACAGGGACAGCAATCAGCCCCAGCATTTT. It yields the protein CASINHRDSNQPQHF.

The V call is TRBV7-2, the J call TRBJ2-1; possible D gene TRBD1, 6 bases. The CDR3 is 17 residues long. The V end was cut by 0 bases, the J end by 0 bases, with 12 bases between. CDR1 is SGHTA and CDR2 is FQGNSA in the germline V gene. CDR3 sequence (DNA): TGTGCCAGCAGCTTAGCGGGGGCCTCCAGCTCCTACAATGAGCAGTTCTTC. The encoded protein is CASSLAGASSSYNEQFF.

The sample holds one count of this clone. V is TRBV12-5 and J is TRBJ1-1; D is ambiguous. Trimming stripped 1 base from V and 9 bases from J, with 15 bases between. The CDR3 has 14 amino acids. Germline V lookup: CDR1 LGHNT, CDR2 FRNRAP. CDR3 bases: TGTGCTAGTGGTTTGGGCCCCCTGGGGAGTAAAGCTTTCTTT. This encodes CASGLGPLGSKAFF.